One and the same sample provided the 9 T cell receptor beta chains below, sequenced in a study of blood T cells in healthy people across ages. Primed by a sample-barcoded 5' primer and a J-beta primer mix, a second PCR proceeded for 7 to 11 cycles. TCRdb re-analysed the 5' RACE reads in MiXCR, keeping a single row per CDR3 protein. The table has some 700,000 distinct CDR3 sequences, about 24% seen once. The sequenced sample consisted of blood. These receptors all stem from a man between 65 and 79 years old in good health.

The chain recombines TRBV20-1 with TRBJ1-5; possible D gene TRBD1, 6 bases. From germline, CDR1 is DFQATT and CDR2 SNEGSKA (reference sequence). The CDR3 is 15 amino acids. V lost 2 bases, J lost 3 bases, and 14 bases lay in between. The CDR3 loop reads CSARLPGTPNQPQHF. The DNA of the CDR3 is TGCAGTGCTAGACTACCCGGGACACCCAATCAGCCCCAGCATTTT.

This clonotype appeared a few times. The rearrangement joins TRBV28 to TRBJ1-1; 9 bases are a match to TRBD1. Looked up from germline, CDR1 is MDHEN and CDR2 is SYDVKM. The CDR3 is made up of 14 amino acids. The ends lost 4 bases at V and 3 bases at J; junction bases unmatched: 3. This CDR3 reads CASSSWDRDTEAFF. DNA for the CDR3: TGTGCCAGCAGTTCCTGGGACAGGGACACTGAAGCTTTCTTT.

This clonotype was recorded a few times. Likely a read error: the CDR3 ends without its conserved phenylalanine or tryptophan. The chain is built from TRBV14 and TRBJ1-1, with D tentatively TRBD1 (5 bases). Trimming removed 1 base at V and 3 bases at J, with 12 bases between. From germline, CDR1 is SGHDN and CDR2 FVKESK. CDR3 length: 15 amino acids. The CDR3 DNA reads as TGTGCCAGCAGCCAAGGTAGGGGCTATCACACTGAAGCTTTCCTT. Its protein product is CASSQGRGYHTEAFL.

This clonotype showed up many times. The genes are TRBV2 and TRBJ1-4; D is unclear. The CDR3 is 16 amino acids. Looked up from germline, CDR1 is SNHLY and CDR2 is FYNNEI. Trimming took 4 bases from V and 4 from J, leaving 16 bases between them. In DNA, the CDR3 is TGTGCCAGCAGTGGTCCCGGGTCCCGCTTTAATGAAAAACTGTTTTTT. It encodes CASSGPGSRFNEKLFF.

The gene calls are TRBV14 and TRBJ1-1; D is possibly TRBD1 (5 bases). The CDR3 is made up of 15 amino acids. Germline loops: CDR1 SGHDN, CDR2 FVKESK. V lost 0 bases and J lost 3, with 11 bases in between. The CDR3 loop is CASSQDPGKDTEAFF. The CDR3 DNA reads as TGTGCCAGCAGCCAAGATCCAGGGAAGGACACTGAAGCTTTCTTT.

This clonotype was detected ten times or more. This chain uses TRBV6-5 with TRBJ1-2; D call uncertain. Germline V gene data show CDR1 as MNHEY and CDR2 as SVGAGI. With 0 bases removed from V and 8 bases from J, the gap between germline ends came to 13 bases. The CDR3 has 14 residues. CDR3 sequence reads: CASSYSAARGGYTF. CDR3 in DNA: TGTGCCAGCAGTTACTCGGCCGCGAGAGGAGGCTACACCTTC.

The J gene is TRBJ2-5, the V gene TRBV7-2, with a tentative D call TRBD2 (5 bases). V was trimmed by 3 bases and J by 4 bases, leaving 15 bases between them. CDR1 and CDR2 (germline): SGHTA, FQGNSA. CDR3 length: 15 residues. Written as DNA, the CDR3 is TGTGCCAGCAGCTTGGGAGTCACCAACGGAGAGACCCAGTACTTC. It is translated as CASSLGVTNGETQYF.

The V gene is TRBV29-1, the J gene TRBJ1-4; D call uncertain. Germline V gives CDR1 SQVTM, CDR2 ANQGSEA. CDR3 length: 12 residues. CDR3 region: CSMLSTNEKLFF. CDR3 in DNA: TGCAGTATGTTGTCAACTAATGAAAAACTGTTTTTT. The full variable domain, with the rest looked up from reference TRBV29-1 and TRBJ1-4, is SAVISQKPSRDICQRGTSLTIQCQVDSQVTMMFWYRQQPGQSLTLIATANQGSEATYESGFVIDKFPISRPNLTFSTLTVSNMSPEDSSIYLCSMLSTNEKLFFGSGTQLSVL.

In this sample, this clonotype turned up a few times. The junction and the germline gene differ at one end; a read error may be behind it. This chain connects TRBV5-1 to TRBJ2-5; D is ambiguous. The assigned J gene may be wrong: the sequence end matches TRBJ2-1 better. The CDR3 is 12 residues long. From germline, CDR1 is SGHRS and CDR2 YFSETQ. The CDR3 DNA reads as TGCGCCAGCAGATTGGTGGGCAATGAGCAGTTCTTC. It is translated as CASRLVGNEQFF.